This TCR beta chain was sequenced in a study of blood T cell repertoires in COVID-19. Study-level information: Acute and convalescent COVID-19 specimens originated in the United States, Italy and Spain. Sample material is recorded as cDNA or gDNA derived from T cells, B-cell-depleted T cells, or PBMCs.

In Cohort 3, a recovered donor had either two negative PCRs, clearance, or symptom resolution. The V gene's germline CDR1 is SGHDT and CDR2 YYEEEE. This CDR3 is 15 amino acids long. Deletions cut 0 bases from V and 3 bases from J, with 12 bases between. Authors' processing steps: Cell counts per sample came from amplifying reference gene primers. Here immunoSEQ multiplex PCR was the method, and the copy in TCRdb shows in-frame clones only, minus some. V and J calls and clone size come straight from that table; D and trimming were deduced from the DNA. The sample has around 310,000 clones, about 91% seen once.

The origin of this receptor is a woman between 40 and 55 years old who had recovered from COVID-19. The rearrangement uses TRBV5-6 and TRBJ1-1; D is undetermined. The specimen was PBMCs or T cells enriched from blood (not recorded which). The CDR3, as DNA: TGTGCCAGCAGCTTGGAGACGGGTCTGGACACTGAAGCTTTCTTT. Translated, it gives CASSLETGLDTEAFF.